The sequence of this TCR beta chain was determined in a study of T cell changes during pregnancy in multiple sclerosis. Data came from immunoSEQ multiplex PCR; TCRdb stores just in-frame clones and leaves some out. The data hold 65,000 to 80,000 clones, with 80% to 95% observed a single time. Losses at the gene ends were 5 bases for V and 5 bases for J; bases not matched to a gene: 8. This CDR3 has 15 amino acids. Looked up from germline, CDR1 is MNHEY and CDR2 is SMNVEV (reference sequence). J is TRBJ1-1 and V is TRBV27; 10 bases line up with TRBD1. This specimen consisted of peripheral blood, obtained in the first trimester of pregnancy. The TCR sequence derives from a female donor with multiple sclerosis, enrolled in a pregnancy study. CDR3 loop: CASSPGQGMMTEAFF. DNA for the CDR3: TGTGCCAGCAGTCCGGGACAGGGGATGATGACTGAAGCTTTCTTT.